These 30 T cell receptor beta chains share one sample of origin, sequenced in a study of beta chain features in type 1 diabetes (dated by TCRdb to the late 2010s). Preparation of the library involved the immunoSEQ multiplex PCR assay. The entire amount of isolated RNA was reverse transcribed using the High Capacity cDNA Reverse Transcription Kit, so the sequenced TCRB transcripts were expressed ones. The source is immuneACCESS, and TCRdb retained only in-frame sequences with V and J called. Part of the clones is not carried over; for the studies checked, unresolved V genes explain less than half of this, and the remainder is unexplained. In this sample the table shows about half a million clones, about 30% of which occur a single time. The top ten clonotypes cover more than 0.055% of the sample. Sequenced input: naive CD4+ T cells from blood. The cell subset or site tag for this specimen amounts to: true naive CD4+ T cells. These TCRs come from a man aged 18 to 30 in good health.

V is TRBV5-4 and J is TRBJ2-3; D is undetermined. CDR1 and CDR2 (germline): SGHNT, YYREEE (reference sequence). V was trimmed by 4 bases and J by 0 bases, leaving 18 bases between them. This CDR3 spans 17 amino acids. CDR3 nucleotide sequence: TGTGCCAGCAGCCCTTCTCGCAAGACGGCTAGCACAGATACGCAGTATTTT. Its protein product is CASSPSRKTASTDTQYF.

This clone has a handful of counts. This sequence joins TRBV7-8 and TRBJ2-7; 12 bases are shared with TRBD2. This CDR3 is 14 amino acids long. The germline V gene has CDR1 SGHVS and CDR2 FQNEAQ. V lost 5 bases, J lost 4 bases, and 3 bases stayed unmatched. The CDR3 coding sequence is TGTGCCAGCAGCACAGGACTAGCGGGATACGAGCAGTACTTC. Protein product: CASSTGLAGYEQYF.

J is TRBJ1-2 and V is TRBV11-2; D is unclear. Germline V gives CDR1 SGHAT, CDR2 FQNNGV. CDR3 length: 12 residues. V was clipped by 5 bases and J by 4 bases, with 8 bases between them. CDR3 residues: CASSLGVYGYTF. The DNA of the CDR3 is TGTGCCAGCAGCCTCGGCGTCTATGGCTACACCTTC.

This clone occurred a few times. The rearrangement joins TRBV18 to TRBJ2-3, with D perhaps matching TRBD2 (6 bases). Germline V gene sequence: CDR1 KGHSH, CDR2 LQKENI. The CDR3 sequence is 16 residues long. Trimming took 4 bases from V and 5 from J, leaving 19 bases between them. Here the CDR3 reads CASSLDPRREGDTQYF. The CDR3 nucleotides are TGTGCCAGCTCACTAGACCCTCGGCGGGAAGGAGATACGCAGTATTTT.

The V and J genes are TRBV7-6 and TRBJ2-7; unclear D gene. V was shortened by 1 base and J by 5 bases, with 15 bases between the two germline ends. Germline CDR1 and CDR2: SGHVS and FNYEAQ. This CDR3 region has 15 residues. The CDR3 here is CASSLGLFSPHEQYF. DNA for the CDR3: TGTGCCAGCAGCTTAGGTCTCTTTAGTCCCCACGAGCAGTACTTC. Filled out from reference TRBV7-6 and TRBJ2-7, the complete variable domain reads GAGVSQSPRYKVTKRGQDVALRCDPISGHVSLYWYRQALGQGPEFLTYFNYEAQQDKSGLPNDRFSAERPEGSISTLTIQRTEQRDSAMYRCASSLGLFSPHEQYFGPGTRLTVT.

This clone was recorded a few times. This chain uses TRBV7-9 with TRBJ2-5, with 10 bases identical to TRBD2. The CDR3 spans 13 residues. V shed 6 bases and J 2 bases; nucleotides not matched to a gene: 0. Germline-derived CDR1 and CDR2 are SEHNR and FQNEAQ (reference sequence). The CDR3 DNA reads TGTGCCAGCAGACTAGCGGGACAAGAGACCCAGTACTTC. It specifies CASRLAGQETQYF. Supplemented by reference TRBV7-9 and TRBJ2-5, the full variable domain reads DTGVSQNPRHKITKRGQNVTFRCDPISEHNRLYWYRQTLGQGPEFLTYFQNEAQLEKSRLLSDRFSAERPKGSFSTLEIQRTEQGDSAMYLCASRLAGQETQYFGPGTRLLVL.

The V gene is TRBV18, the J gene TRBJ2-1; 8 nucleotides agree with TRBD2. Germline V gene sequence: CDR1 KGHSH, CDR2 LQKENI. Losses at the gene ends were 0 bases for V and 5 bases for J; bases not matched to a gene: 3. The CDR3 has 15 residues. The CDR3 bases are TGTGCCAGCTCACCACCTTCACTAGCGGACAATGAGCAGTTCTTC. Amino acids: CASSPPSLADNEQFF.

This clone was seen only once. The chain is built from TRBV7-9 and TRBJ2-2, with D tentatively TRBD2 (6 bases). Germline V lookup: CDR1 SEHNR, CDR2 FQNEAQ (reference sequence). The V gene lost 1 base and the J gene lost 1 base, with 7 bases spanning the gap. CDR3 length: 15 residues. CDR3 in DNA: TGTGCCAGCAGCTTAGGTAGCGGGAACACCGGGGAGCTGTTTTTT. Amino acid sequence: CASSLGSGNTGELFF.

This clone came up a few times. The chain carries TRBV4-1 and TRBJ2-7; D is unclear. V was trimmed by 5 bases and J by 1 base, leaving 6 bases between them. The CDR3 is 12 residues long. Germline values: CDR1 MGHRA, CDR2 YSYEKL. The CDR3 spells CASSNMSYEQYF. The CDR3 DNA reads as TGCGCCAGCAGCAACATGTCCTACGAGCAGTACTTC.

This chain joins TRBV2 and TRBJ2-7; TRBD1 might be the D (6 bases). Trimming removed 6 bases from V and 3 bases from J, with 9 bases in between. This CDR3 spans 12 amino acids. The V gene's germline CDR1 is SNHLY and CDR2 FYNNEI. The CDR3 loop reads CASRMDSYEQYF. The CDR3 bases are TGTGCCAGCAGGATGGACAGCTACGAGCAGTACTTC.

The rearrangement joins TRBV25-1 to TRBJ2-7; maybe TRBD1 (5 bases). CDR3 length equals 14 residues. Deletions cut 2 bases from V and 1 base from J, with 9 bases between. Germline CDR1 reads MGHDK; CDR2 reads SYGVNS. The CDR3 sequence is CASSEQGWSYEQYF. Written as DNA, the CDR3 is TGTGCCAGCAGTGAACAGGGATGGTCCTACGAGCAGTACTTC.

This clone has more than one count but fewer than ten. V is TRBV28 and J is TRBJ2-1; D gene ambiguous. This CDR3 has 13 amino acids. Germline V gene sequence: CDR1 MDHEN, CDR2 SYDVKM. The V end was cut by 5 bases, the J end by 8 bases, with 13 bases between. The CDR3 DNA follows: TGTGCCAGCAGTCTCCCCTCGAGCCATGAGCAGTTCTTC. Its protein product is CASSLPSSHEQFF.

The chain links TRBV7-2 to TRBJ2-7, with D uncertain. Trimming took 2 bases from V and 3 from J, leaving 11 bases between them. This CDR3 has 14 amino acids. The germline V gene encodes CDR1 SGHTA and CDR2 FQGNSA. The CDR3 sequence: CASSLRLPNYEQYF. The DNA for the CDR3 is TGTGCCAGCAGCTTACGACTCCCCAACTACGAGCAGTACTTC.

The V and J genes are TRBV28 and TRBJ2-4; possibly TRBD1 for D (6 bases). The CDR3 is 15 amino acids. The V end lost 4 bases, the J end lost 9 bases, and 19 bases lay between the germline ends. Germline CDR1 and CDR2: MDHEN and SYDVKM. For the CDR3, the DNA is TGTGCCAGCAGTTCGACTCAGGGGACATTTCTCATTCAGTACTTC. Residues: CASSSTQGTFLIQYF.

The rearrangement uses TRBV18 and TRBJ2-3; weak D call: TRBD2 (5 bases). Germline CDR1 KGHSH, CDR2 LQKENI. The V gene lost 2 bases and the J gene lost 4 bases, with 10 bases spanning the gap. There are 14 residues in the CDR3. The CDR3 nucleotides read TGTGCCAGCTCACCAAGGCTAGCTCCAGATACGCAGTATTTT. Translation gives CASSPRLAPDTQYF. Filled out from reference TRBV18 and TRBJ2-3, the complete variable domain reads NAGVMQNPRHLVRRRGQEARLRCSPMKGHSHVYWYRQLPEEGLKFMVYLQKENIIDESGMPKERFSAEFPKEGPSILRIQQVVRGDSAAYFCASSPRLAPDTQYFGPGTRLTVL.

The chain uses TRBV9 and TRBJ1-4; D might be TRBD1 (5 bases). The CDR3 loop spans 15 amino acids. The V gene's germline CDR1 is SGDLS and CDR2 YYNGEE. Between the trimmed V and J ends, which lost 4 bases and 3 bases, there was a span of 13 bases. The CDR3 loop reads CASSPQTGANEKLFF. The CDR3 DNA reads as TGTGCCAGCAGCCCCCAAACAGGAGCTAATGAAAAACTGTTTTTT.

The gene calls are TRBV10-3 and TRBJ2-5; 8 bases are shared with TRBD2. The V gene end was trimmed by 8 bases and the J gene end by 5 bases; junction bases not matched to a gene: 13. Germline CDR1 ENHRY, CDR2 SYGVKD. The CDR3 is 15 amino acids. CDR3 protein: CAIGTSGLASETQYF. The CDR3 coding sequence is TGTGCCATCGGTACGTCTGGACTAGCTAGTGAGACCCAGTACTTC.

DNA of the CDR3: TGCAGTGCTAGGCGGGAAGAGACCCAGTACTTC. This encodes CSARREETQYF. The V and J genes are TRBV20-1 and TRBJ2-5; D might be TRBD2 (5 bases). The CDR3 contains 11 residues. V dropped 3 bases and J dropped 3 bases, with 5 bases sitting between them. Germline loops: CDR1 DFQATT, CDR2 SNEGSKA (reference sequence).

The V call is TRBV6-1, the J call TRBJ2-7; TRBD2 matches at 10 bases. The J segment lost 4 bases and the V segment lost 6 bases, leaving 6 bases of the junction unmatched. The germline V gene encodes CDR1 MNHNS and CDR2 SASEGT. CDR3 length equals 14 residues. CDR3 sequence (DNA): TGTGCCAGCAGAAGGACTAGCGGAGAGTACGAGCAGTACTTC. The encoded protein is CASRRTSGEYEQYF.

This clone was detected only a few times. This chain joins TRBV9 and TRBJ2-1, with 9 nucleotides matching TRBD2. V lost 0 bases, J lost 0 bases, and 4 bases stayed unmatched. The V gene's germline CDR1 is SGDLS and CDR2 YYNGEE. This CDR3 is built from 17 residues. CDR3: CASSVARGLASYNEQFF. The CDR3, as DNA: TGTGCCAGCAGCGTAGCTAGGGGACTAGCCTCCTACAATGAGCAGTTCTTC.

The V call is TRBV18, the J call TRBJ2-7; no firm D call. V was shortened by 1 base and J by 1 base, with 11 bases between the two germline ends. Germline-derived CDR1 and CDR2 are KGHSH and LQKENI. The CDR3 sequence is 15 residues long. CDR3 amino acids: CASSPQAVNSYEQYF. For the CDR3, the DNA is TGTGCCAGCTCACCACAGGCTGTAAATTCCTACGAGCAGTACTTC.

The CDR3 loop reads CASRRQPGQVVEQYF. The CDR3 nucleotides are TGTGCCAGCAGGCGCCAACCGGGACAGGTGGTAGAGCAGTACTTC. The chain joins TRBV6-6 to TRBJ2-7, with 8 bases that match TRBD1. Trimming removed 6 bases from V and 7 bases from J; junction bases left unmatched: 14. Germline assignment: CDR1 MNHNY and CDR2 SVGAGI (reference sequence). The CDR3 length is 15 residues.

This clone turned up a few times. This specimen includes other DNA sequences encoding the same CDR3. The gene calls are TRBV30 and TRBJ1-5; TRBD1 agrees at 9 bases. V was clipped by 5 bases and J by 4 bases; unmatched bases: 6. The CDR3 length is 14 residues. Germline V gene lookup returns CDR1 GTSNPN and CDR2 SVGIG (reference sequence). This CDR3 is CAWSRDRENQPQHF. CDR3 coding DNA: TGTGCCTGGTCCCGGGACAGGGAGAATCAGCCCCAGCATTTT.

This clone turned up a few times. The chain has TRBV28 and TRBJ1-1, with a tentative D call TRBD1 (5 bases). The germline CDR1 and CDR2 sequences are MDHEN and SYDVKM. The CDR3 spans 13 residues. The ends were cut back, 9 bases at V and 7 bases at J, with 18 bases in the middle. The CDR3 reads CASYDSGILEAFF. CDR3 in DNA: TGTGCCAGTTACGACAGCGGAATCCTTGAAGCTTTCTTT.

CDR3 protein: CSVSGGGDQPQHF. The CDR3 DNA reads as TGCAGCGTATCTGGGGGAGGCGATCAGCCCCAGCATTTT. The chain employs TRBV29-1 and TRBJ1-5; TRBD1 is a possible D gene (5 bases). Germline CDR1 is SQVTM and CDR2 is ANQGSEA. The CDR3 contains 13 residues. Trimming cost V 6 bases and J 5 bases, with 14 bases left between them.

V gene TRBV7-2 combines with J gene TRBJ2-5, with D possibly TRBD1 on 6 matching bases. This CDR3 has 15 residues. Trimming took off 5 bases at V and 3 bases at J, with 16 bases between the two ends. Germline V lookup: CDR1 SGHTA, CDR2 FQGNSA. CDR3 nucleotide sequence: TGTGCCAGCAGCCCATACAGGGAAGGGGAAGAGACCCAGTACTTC. It yields the protein CASSPYREGEETQYF.

The V call is TRBV15, the J call TRBJ2-2; 8 nucleotides match TRBD2. Germline loops: CDR1 LNHNV, CDR2 YYDKDF (reference sequence). The CDR3 is 17 residues long. V shed 0 bases, J shed 1 base, and the junction held 4 bases outside the gene matches. The CDR3 DNA sequence: TGTGCCACCAGCAGAGATCCTGCGGGAGGGAACACCGGGGAGCTGTTTTTT. Protein sequence: CATSRDPAGGNTGELFF.

V usage is TRBV14 and J usage is TRBJ2-1; D is perhaps TRBD2 (6 bases). Trimming left V 0 bases short and J 3 bases short, with 24 bases between. The CDR3 totals 20 residues. Germline CDR1 and CDR2: SGHDN and FVKESK. The CDR3 bases are TGTGCCAGCAGCCAAGAAGGGTTATCTAGCGTCCAAATTTACTACAATGAGCAGTTCTTC. Translating gives CASSQEGLSSVQIYYNEQFF.

This clone was detected only a few times. Other DNA sequences within the sample encode an identical CDR3. This sequence joins TRBV30 and TRBJ2-5, with no clear D. Germline V CDR1 and CDR2: GTSNPN, SVGIG (reference sequence). The V gene lost 0 bases and the J gene lost 5 bases, with 4 bases spanning the gap. This CDR3 region has 11 residues. The CDR3 DNA reads TGTGCCTGGAGTGTTAAGGAGACCCAGTACTTC. Translated, it gives CAWSVKETQYF. Complete variable domain (other parts from reference TRBV30 and TRBJ2-5): SQTIHQWPATLVQPVGSPLSLECTVEGTSNPNLYWYRQAAGRGLQLLFYSVGIGQISSEVPQNLSASRPQDRQFILSSKKLLLSDSGFYLCAWSVKETQYFGPGTRLLVL.

The gene calls are TRBV9 and TRBJ2-1; 14 positions match TRBD2. The CDR3 is made up of 20 amino acids. V dropped 0 bases and J dropped 4; count of bases not matched to a gene: 12. Germline V gene data show CDR1 as SGDLS and CDR2 as YYNGEE. CDR3 amino acids: CASSVEGLAGADGLYNEQFF. The DNA for the CDR3 is TGTGCCAGCAGCGTAGAGGGACTAGCGGGAGCAGATGGTCTTTACAATGAGCAGTTCTTC.